These 15 T cell receptor beta chains were all obtained from the same sample, sequenced in a study of CD8 T cells in Susac syndrome. Random hexamers primed reverse transcription of 0.5 to 1 ug RNA. A single record per CDR3 protein comes from TCRdb applying MiXCR to the immunoSEQ multiplex PCR reads. Among some 180,000 distinct CDR3 sequences listed, roughly 94% were seen once. The source material was CD4+ T cells from PBMCs. These receptors came from a human donor with Susac syndrome.

The genes are TRBV28 and TRBJ1-4; D possibly corresponds to TRBD1 (5 bases). From germline, CDR1 is MDHEN and CDR2 SYDVKM. The germline V and J ends were trimmed by 7 bases and 2 bases, with 14 bases remaining between them. The CDR3 totals 15 residues. CDR3 bases: TGTGCCAGCACCTATGGGGGGGTGACTAATGAAAAACTGTTTTTT. Translation gives CASTYGGVTNEKLFF.

This sequence joins TRBV5-4 and TRBJ1-1; possibly TRBD1 for D (5 bases). Germline CDR1 SGHNT, CDR2 YYREEE (reference sequence). The CDR3 sequence is 15 residues long. V dropped 0 bases and J dropped 0 bases, with 9 bases sitting between them. Written as DNA, the CDR3 is TGTGCCAGCAGCTTGGTTGCCAGGGTGAACACTGAAGCTTTCTTT. Its translation: CASSLVARVNTEAFF. The complete variable domain, with remaining parts taken from reference TRBV5-4 and TRBJ1-1, reads ETGVTQSPTHLIKTRGQQVTLRCSSQSGHNTVSWYQQALGQGPQFIFQYYREEENGRGNFPPRFSGLQFPNYSSELNVNALELDDSALYLCASSLVARVNTEAFFGQGTRLTVV.

The chain combines TRBV27 with TRBJ1-5, with 7 nucleotides matching TRBD1. Germline values: CDR1 MNHEY, CDR2 SMNVEV (reference sequence). The CDR3 has 15 amino acids. The trim removed 1 base at V and 7 bases at J, leaving 7 bases unmatched. The CDR3 region has the DNA TGTGCCAGCAGTTTATGGCCACAGGGGAACCAGCCCCAGCATTTT. This gives the protein CASSLWPQGNQPQHF.

The CDR3 loop reads CASSPLPSVPGGEQFF. The CDR3 bases are TGCGCCAGCAGCCCCCTCCCTAGCGTACCCGGCGGTGAGCAGTTCTTC. The chain carries TRBV5-1 and TRBJ2-1, with D perhaps TRBD2 (6 bases). Between the trimmed V and J ends, which lost 4 bases and 9 bases, there was a span of 23 bases. The germline V gene has CDR1 SGHRS and CDR2 YFSETQ. This CDR3 is 16 amino acids long.

The chain combines TRBV9 with TRBJ2-5; 12 bases match TRBD2. Germline V gene lookup returns CDR1 SGDLS and CDR2 YYNGEE. Trimming removed 0 bases from V and 1 base from J; junction bases left unmatched: 13. This CDR3 has 20 amino acids. CDR3 bases: TGTGCCAGCAGCGTAGCCCCCAGGACTAGCGGGGTAACCTCCCAAGAGACCCAGTACTTC. It specifies CASSVAPRTSGVTSQETQYF.

This rearrangement joins TRBV2 to TRBJ2-6; D might be TRBD2 (6 bases). The CDR3 totals 15 residues. The germline V gene encodes CDR1 SNHLY and CDR2 FYNNEI. V lost 10 bases to trimming and J lost 0 bases, with 13 bases between them. CDR3 region: CATGTARSGANVLTF. The CDR3, as DNA: TGTGCCACCGGGACTGCCCGCTCTGGGGCCAACGTCCTGACTTTC.

This chain uses TRBV30 with TRBJ2-7; 7 bases are shared with TRBD1. The length of the CDR3 is 12 residues. The germline CDR1 and CDR2 sequences are GTSNPN and SVGIG (reference sequence). Trimming at V came to 8 bases and at J to 4 bases, leaving 8 bases not matched to a gene. The CDR3 nucleotides read TGTGCCGCAGGGACAGTAAGATACGAGCAGTACTTC. Translated, it gives CAAGTVRYEQYF.

The chain carries TRBV20-1 and TRBJ2-3; the D gene could be TRBD1 or TRBD2 (5 bases each). Trimming took off 0 bases at V and 4 bases at J, with 17 bases between the two ends. The CDR3 loop spans 16 amino acids. Germline values: CDR1 DFQATT, CDR2 SNEGSKA (reference sequence). The CDR3 sequence: CSARDPGLIVPDTQYF. CDR3 in DNA: TGCAGTGCTAGAGATCCGGGGCTAATTGTCCCAGATACGCAGTATTTT.

The genes are TRBV12-3 or TRBV12-4 and TRBJ1-1; D remains ambiguous. The CDR3 runs 12 residues. V was cut by 2 bases and J by 5 bases, with 6 bases left in between. The CDR3 nucleotides read TGTGCCAGCAGTTTAAGGCAGACTGAAGCTTTCTTT. Its translation: CASSLRQTEAFF.

A few counts support this clonotype. V is TRBV6-5 and J is TRBJ2-5; no reliable D call. Trimming removed 0 bases from V and 5 bases from J, with 7 bases in between. From germline, CDR1 is MNHEY and CDR2 SVGAGI. The CDR3 consists of 13 residues. For the CDR3, the DNA is TGTGCCAGCAGTTACTCGAGGCGGGAGACCCAGTACTTC. Residues: CASSYSRRETQYF.

The rearrangement links TRBV20-1 to TRBJ1-1; TRBD1 aligns across 9 bases. Germline V CDR1 and CDR2: DFQATT, SNEGSKA (reference sequence). CDR3 length: 13 amino acids. V lost 5 bases, J lost 0 bases, and 1 base stayed unmatched. The DNA for the CDR3 is TGCAGTGCTTGGGACAGGGTGAACACTGAAGCTTTCTTT. Translating gives CSAWDRVNTEAFF.

The rearrangement joins TRBV28 to TRBJ2-3; 8 nucleotides align to TRBD2. The CDR3 is made up of 14 amino acids. The V gene's germline CDR1 is MDHEN and CDR2 SYDVKM. V was pared by 4 bases and J by 4 bases, with 4 bases of the junction left unmatched. DNA for the CDR3: TGTGCCAGCAGTTCGGGGGGGCGCTCAGATACGCAGTATTTT. Its translation is CASSSGGRSDTQYF.

V and J are TRBV6-5 and TRBJ2-5; 9 bases fit TRBD2. This CDR3 is built from 15 residues. J was trimmed by 1 base and V by 6 bases; bases with no gene match: 6. Per germline, CDR1 MNHEY and CDR2 SVGAGI. The CDR3 DNA reads TGTGCCAGCAGAGTTAGCGGGAGAGGCCAAGAGACCCAGTACTTC. Its translation: CASRVSGRGQETQYF.

The rearrangement joins TRBV18 to TRBJ1-2; D unclear. Germline V CDR1 and CDR2: KGHSH, LQKENI. The CDR3 runs 15 residues. Trimming took off 2 bases at V and 6 bases at J, with 16 bases between the two ends. The CDR3 loop reads CASSPRPSSWDGYTF. The CDR3 nucleotides are TGTGCCAGCTCACCAAGGCCCTCCTCATGGGATGGCTACACCTTC.

This chain connects TRBV5-1 to TRBJ2-5; 7 nucleotides align to TRBD1. Germline V gives CDR1 SGHRS, CDR2 YFSETQ. The junction had 4 bases not matched to a gene; V was cut back by 3 bases and J by 5 bases. This CDR3 has 13 amino acids. The CDR3, as DNA: TGCGCCAGCAGCTCCGGGACAGCTGAGACCCAGTACTTC. Its translation: CASSSGTAETQYF.